Sequencing of this TCR beta chain was carried out in a study of beta chain features in type 1 diabetes. Findings of the study overall: Within each of all four CD4+ subsets, Type 1 diabetes patients had TCRB CDR3s that were moderately but significantly shorter. VDJ junctions from type 1 diabetes patients carried fewer insertions and larger deletions.

The isolated RNA, all of it, was reverse transcribed, so expressed TCRB transcripts were what got sequenced. The protocol was immunoSEQ multiplex PCR, while the TCRdb copy is restricted to in-frame clones and leaves out a portion. The sample lists around 70,000 clones, almost 50% occurring once. V lost 2 bases, J lost 4 bases, and 11 bases lay in between. Germline V CDR1 and CDR2: GTSNPN, SVGIG (reference sequence). There are 13 residues in the CDR3. Worth noting for this clone: Its target is not known.

Sorting based on CD45RO/CCR7/CD25/CD127/CD95/CD27 separated CD4+ naive, central memory, regulatory and stem cell-like memory cells. Once sorted, every population was more than 95% pure. The sample consisted of central memory CD4+ T cells from blood. The TCR originated in a man under 40 with type 1 diabetes. The genes are TRBV30 and TRBJ2-5, with D possibly being TRBD2 (6 bases). The CDR3 nucleotides read TGTGCCTGGAGTCCCGGGCGGGGAGAGACCCAGTACTTC. Protein sequence: CAWSPGRGETQYF.